These T cell receptor beta chains were read from a single sample in a study of shared clonotypes between healthy human individuals. Some clones are missing from TCRdb's copy, which holds only in-frame ones; the method was immunoSEQ multiplex PCR. This sample has around 640,000 clones; approximately 96% occur once, and the top ten carry 0.11%. Source material: naive CD8+ T cells sorted from blood. The source of these receptors is a woman in her 30s in good health. Each CDR3 is given with its conserved first and last residue. The D gene is left open where the match is weak. Some rows mark clone size as missing; the rest say once, few, many or name a class of expanded clone.

clone_size	j_call	d_call	v_call	cdr3_aa	cdr3_nt
-	TRBJ1-2	-	TRBV27	CASSPGLAYGYTF	TGTGCCAGCAGTCCCGGACTGGCCTATGGCTACACCTTC
once	TRBJ2-3	-	TRBV28	CASSPPTGTPSTDTQYF	TGTGCCAGCAGCCCCCCGACGGGGACTCCTAGCACAGATACGCAGTATTTT
once	TRBJ2-7	-	TRBV11-3	CASSQWSDPSYEQYF	TGTGCCAGCAGCCAATGGAGTGATCCCTCCTACGAGCAGTACTTC
-	TRBJ2-7	-	TRBV11-2	CASSILSTSYEQYF	TGTGCCAGCAGCATTTTATCTACCAGCTACGAGCAGTACTTC
-	TRBJ2-2	TRBD2	TRBV19	CASSSGRTYTGELFF	TGTGCCAGTAGTAGCGGGAGAACATACACCGGGGAGCTGTTTTTT
-	TRBJ1-2	-	TRBV5-6	CASSLGPEGRVYGYTF	TGTGCCAGCAGCTTGGGGCCCGAGGGTCGCGTCTATGGCTACACCTTC
-	TRBJ2-7	-	TRBV29-1	CSVGPTGEQYF	TGCAGCGTTGGACCCACGGGGGAGCAGTACTTC
-	TRBJ2-7	TRBD2	TRBV10-2	CASGTSGGYEQYF	TGCGCCAGCGGGACTAGCGGGGGTTACGAGCAGTACTTC
-	TRBJ2-2	-	TRBV7-2	CASSLGTLNTGELFF	TGTGCCAGCAGCTTAGGGACTTTGAACACCGGGGAGCTGTTTTTT
once	TRBJ2-7	TRBD2	TRBV7-9	CASSLRASGSGNYEQYF	TGTGCCAGCAGCTTAAGGGCTAGCGGGAGTGGGAATTACGAGCAGTACTTC
once	TRBJ2-3	-	TRBV7-9	CASSLVFEDTQYF	TGTGCCAGCAGCTTAGTTTTTGAAGATACGCAGTATTTT
-	TRBJ1-2	TRBD1	TRBV10-3	CAISATGTANYGYTF	TGTGCCATCAGTGCTACCGGGACAGCTAACTATGGCTACACCTTC
-	TRBJ2-3	-	TRBV10-2	CASSALPTDTQYF	TGCGCCAGCAGTGCACTACCCACAGATACGCAGTATTTT
-	TRBJ2-2	-	TRBV6-5	CASRWAAGDTGELFF	TGTGCCAGCAGATGGGCCGCCGGGGACACCGGGGAGCTGTTTTTT
-	TRBJ1-1	-	TRBV4-2	CASSESDRHTEAFF	TGTGCCAGCAGCGAGAGTGACAGGCATACTGAAGCTTTCTTT
-	TRBJ2-7	-	TRBV4-1	CASSQVAGEQYF	TGCGCCAGCAGCCAAGTTGCAGGCGAGCAGTACTTC
-	TRBJ1-2	-	TRBV28	CASSETGTDYGYTF	TGTGCCAGCAGTGAAACAGGGACGGACTATGGCTACACCTTC
-	TRBJ1-1	-	TRBV4-1	CASGRGGAEGTDTEAFF	TGCGCCAGCGGGCGTGGGGGGGCGGAGGGGACTGACACTGAAGCTTTCTTT
-	TRBJ2-1	TRBD2	TRBV5-6	CASSLTSGFYNEQFF	TGTGCCAGCAGCTTGACTAGCGGGTTTTACAATGAGCAGTTCTTC
-	TRBJ2-7	TRBD2	TRBV27	CATAETSLGYEQYF	TGTGCCACCGCAGAGACTAGCTTAGGGTACGAGCAGTACTTC
-	TRBJ2-7	-	TRBV20-1	CSAREGPEQYF	TGCAGTGCTAGAGAGGGACCCGAGCAGTACTTC
once	TRBJ1-5	-	TRBV6-1	CASSVVGAPSPNQPQHF	TGTGCCAGCAGTGTTGTTGGGGCCCCATCTCCTAATCAGCCCCAGCATTTT
once	TRBJ2-7	TRBD2	TRBV27	CASSLSVAGVYEQYF	TGTGCCAGCAGTTTGTCGGTAGCGGGGGTCTACGAGCAGTACTTC
-	TRBJ1-5	TRBD1	TRBV7-9	CASSKTGNNQPQHF	TGTGCCAGCAGCAAGACAGGGAATAATCAGCCCCAGCATTTT
-	TRBJ1-5	-	TRBV21-1	CASSKLVSNQPQHF	TGTGCCAGCAGCAAACTGGTGAGCAATCAGCCCCAGCATTTT
-	TRBJ2-1	-	TRBV5-1	CASSLVKSGDNEQFF	TGCGCCAGCAGCTTGGTCAAAAGTGGGGACAATGAGCAGTTCTTC
-	TRBJ2-3	-	TRBV11-3	CASSLMDSDTQYF	TGTGCCAGCAGCTTGATGGACTCTGATACGCAGTATTTT
-	TRBJ2-7	TRBD2	TRBV13	CASSPTSGRDYEQYF	TGTGCCAGCAGTCCTACTAGCGGGAGGGACTACGAGCAGTACTTC
-	TRBJ2-7	TRBD1	TRBV29-1	CSVDSGQGGRIEQYF	TGCAGCGTTGACTCTGGACAGGGGGGACGAATAGAGCAGTACTTC
-	TRBJ2-2	TRBD2	TRBV9	CASSVGGGSAGELFF	TGTGCCAGCAGCGTAGGGGGCGGGAGCGCCGGGGAGCTGTTTTTT
-	TRBJ2-6	-	TRBV6-5	CASGPYPSGANVLTF	TGTGCCAGCGGACCCTACCCCTCTGGGGCCAACGTCCTGACTTTC
-	TRBJ2-1	TRBD2	TRBV27	CASSLVLAGGVSYNEQFF	TGTGCCAGCAGTTTGGTTCTAGCGGGAGGGGTGTCCTACAATGAGCAGTTCTTC
-	TRBJ2-7	-	TRBV5-8	CASSPVSEQYF	TGTGCCAGCAGCCCGGTGAGCGAGCAGTACTTC
-	TRBJ2-7	-	TRBV27	CASKVITSSYEQYF	TGTGCCAGCAAGGTGATTACAAGCTCCTACGAGCAGTACTTC
-	TRBJ2-7	TRBD2	TRBV5-1	CASSPQPGLAGGPGDEQYF	TGCGCCAGCTCTCCTCAGCCGGGACTAGCGGGAGGGCCAGGAGACGAGCAGTACTTC
-	TRBJ1-1	TRBD1	TRBV7-8	CASSLDRGNTEAFF	TGTGCCAGCAGCTTAGACAGGGGGAACACTGAAGCTTTCTTT
once	TRBJ2-7	-	TRBV6-5	CASSYRNSYEQYF	TGTGCCAGCAGTTACAGGAACTCCTACGAGCAGTACTTC
-	TRBJ2-7	TRBD2	TRBV9	CASSVAIAGLYEQYF	TGTGCCAGCAGCGTAGCGATAGCGGGACTGTACGAGCAGTACTTC
-	TRBJ2-3	-	TRBV28	CASSSTGATQYF	TGTGCCAGCAGTTCTACCGGGGCCACGCAGTATTTT
-	TRBJ1-2	TRBD1	TRBV6-6	CASSYVGTGYGYTF	TGTGCCAGCAGTTACGTGGGGACAGGCTATGGCTACACCTTC
-	TRBJ2-5	TRBD2	TRBV5-1	CASSPERDPAETQYF	TGCGCCAGCAGTCCGGAGCGGGACCCCGCGGAGACCCAGTACTTC
-	TRBJ2-7	-	TRBV27	CASSPQLGTYEQYF	TGTGCCAGCAGTCCTCAACTAGGGACCTACGAGCAGTACTTC
-	TRBJ2-7	-	TRBV10-3	CAISESVYEQYF	TGTGCCATCAGTGAATCGGTGTACGAGCAGTACTTC
few	TRBJ2-7	TRBD2	TRBV5-1	CASSVGLAYEQYF	TGCGCCAGCAGCGTGGGACTAGCCTACGAGCAGTACTTC
-	TRBJ2-7	-	TRBV27	CASSYGQFYEQYF	TGTGCCAGCAGTTATGGACAGTTCTACGAGCAGTACTTC
-	TRBJ1-2	-	TRBV27	CASSWGAGHGYTF	TGTGCCAGCAGTTGGGGGGCGGGGCATGGCTACACCTTC
-	TRBJ2-1	-	TRBV27	CASSLVRPSSYNEQFF	TGTGCCAGCAGTTTAGTGAGGCCGAGCTCCTACAATGAGCAGTTCTTC
-	TRBJ1-5	-	TRBV19	CASSIVRGYSNQPQHF	TGTGCCAGTAGTATAGTCCGGGGATATAGCAATCAGCCCCAGCATTTT
-	TRBJ1-5	-	TRBV19	CASSIGSIRFSYSNQPQHF	TGTGCCAGTAGTATCGGAAGTATACGGTTTTCTTATAGCAATCAGCCCCAGCATTTT
-	TRBJ1-2	TRBD1	TRBV5-1	CASSLVQGADTF	TGCGCCAGCAGCTTGGTCCAGGGGGCGGACACCTTC
-	TRBJ2-2	-	TRBV5-1	CASSPKSTGLAGELFF	TGCGCCAGCAGCCCCAAATCTACAGGGTTGGCCGGGGAGCTGTTTTTT
-	TRBJ2-5	TRBD2	TRBV7-9	CASSPPRLAGQETQYF	TGTGCCAGCAGCCCCCCTCGACTAGCGGGTCAAGAGACCCAGTACTTC
-	TRBJ2-7	-	TRBV7-6	CASSTASDEQYF	TGTGCCAGCAGCACCGCTAGCGACGAGCAGTACTTC
few	TRBJ2-7	TRBD2	TRBV27	CASRPGTSHEQYF	TGTGCCAGCAGACCCGGGACTAGCCACGAGCAGTACTTC
-	TRBJ1-3	TRBD1	TRBV19	CASSRTGSPPDGNTIYF	TGTGCCAGTAGCCGGACAGGGTCTCCCCCGGATGGAAACACCATATATTTT
-	TRBJ1-5	-	TRBV13	CASSAGNQPQHF	TGTGCCAGCAGCGCCGGGAATCAGCCCCAGCATTTT
-	TRBJ1-5	-	TRBV28	CASSFRSYSNQPQHF	TGTGCCAGCAGTTTCCGCAGTTATAGCAATCAGCCCCAGCATTTT